Listed here are 16 T cell receptor beta chains from one sample, sequenced in a study of CD8 T cells in Susac syndrome. A quantity of roughly 0.5 to 1 ug RNA underwent reverse transcription using random hexamers. TCRdb passed the immunoSEQ multiplex PCR reads through MiXCR, listing each CDR3 protein once. The table lists fewer than 150,000 distinct CDR3 sequences, 90% to 95% of them singletons, with about 0.26% in the top ten. Sequencing was done on a sample of CD8+ T cells from PBMCs. These receptors originate from a human donor in good health.

This clonotype has only a few counts. The chain combines TRBV29-1 with TRBJ2-1; the D call may be TRBD1 or TRBD2 (5 bases each). Germline CDR1 is SQVTM and CDR2 is ANQGSEA. Between the trimmed V and J ends, which lost 4 bases and 0 bases, there was a span of 10 bases. The CDR3 extends over 14 amino acids. The CDR3 loop reads CSVGSGSSYNEQFF. The DNA for the CDR3 is TGCAGCGTTGGTTCAGGGAGCTCCTACAATGAGCAGTTCTTC.

This chain uses TRBV9 with TRBJ1-1; no clear D. Germline V gene data show CDR1 as SGDLS and CDR2 as YYNGEE. V was shortened by 4 bases and J by 0 bases, with 13 bases between the two germline ends. The CDR3 runs to 15 residues. This CDR3 is CASSSFSEVNTEAFF. The DNA of the CDR3 is TGTGCCAGCAGCTCCTTCTCTGAGGTGAACACTGAAGCTTTCTTT.

The chain uses TRBV4-3 and TRBJ2-1, with D uncertain. The ends were cut back, 4 bases at V and 5 bases at J, with 15 bases in the middle. CDR3 length: 15 amino acids. Germline lookup yields CDR1 LGHNA and CDR2 YSLEER. CDR3 loop: CASSPVWRDNNEQFF. The CDR3 DNA sequence: TGCGCCAGCAGCCCCGTCTGGCGCGACAACAATGAGCAGTTCTTC.

The genes are TRBV7-2 and TRBJ2-1; 11 nucleotides match TRBD2. The V and J ends lost 0 bases and 3 bases, in that order; junction bases with no gene match: 1. The CDR3 is made up of 16 amino acids. CDR1 SGHTA and CDR2 FQGNSA come from the germline V gene. The CDR3: CASSLAGTSGYNEQFF. The CDR3 bases are TGTGCCAGCAGCTTAGCGGGGACTAGCGGCTACAATGAGCAGTTCTTC.

This chain uses TRBV2 with TRBJ1-1; D gene unclear. Germline values: CDR1 SNHLY, CDR2 FYNNEI. This CDR3 is built from 13 residues. V dropped 5 bases and J dropped 1 base, with 8 bases sitting between them. Here the CDR3 reads CASSWKWNTEAFF. The CDR3 DNA reads as TGTGCCAGCAGTTGGAAGTGGAACACTGAAGCTTTCTTT.

The rearrangement joins TRBV20-1 to TRBJ2-1; 10 bases map to TRBD2. Germline V gene sequence: CDR1 DFQATT, CDR2 SNEGSKA (reference sequence). The CDR3 totals 18 residues. V was pared by 0 bases and J by 8 bases, with 16 bases of the junction left unmatched. This CDR3 is CSARDQRLAGFEVHEQFF. The CDR3 nucleotides are TGCAGTGCTAGAGATCAGAGACTAGCGGGCTTTGAGGTACATGAGCAGTTCTTC.

This chain joins TRBV27 and TRBJ1-1; a possible D gene is TRBD1 (5 bases). V dropped 5 bases and J dropped 2 bases, with 12 bases sitting between them. The V gene's germline CDR1 is MNHEY and CDR2 SMNVEV (reference sequence). This CDR3 contains 14 residues. The DNA of the CDR3 is TGTGCCAGCAGTAGGGGTACGGATAACACTGAAGCTTTCTTT. Its translation is CASSRGTDNTEAFF.

The chain carries TRBV2 and TRBJ2-1, with 7 bases that match TRBD1. CDR1 SNHLY and CDR2 FYNNEI come from the germline V gene. Trimming cost V 7 bases and J 9 bases; bases outside gene matches: 6. This CDR3 has 12 amino acids. The CDR3 is CASTATGAEQFF. CDR3 DNA sequence: TGTGCCAGCACTGCAACAGGGGCTGAGCAGTTCTTC.

The chain employs TRBV27 and TRBJ2-1; 7 positions agree with TRBD2. This CDR3 is built from 14 residues. V was pared by 4 bases and J by 4 bases, with 4 bases of the junction left unmatched. The germline CDR1 and CDR2 sequences are MNHEY and SMNVEV (reference sequence). The CDR3 sequence is CASSWVGRYNEQFF. The CDR3 region has the DNA TGTGCCAGCAGTTGGGTCGGGAGGTACAATGAGCAGTTCTTC.

The chain carries TRBV30 and TRBJ2-5; possible D gene TRBD2, 5 bases. The CDR3 spans 16 residues. CDR1 is GTSNPN and CDR2 is SVGIG in the germline V gene (reference sequence). The V end was cut by 0 bases, the J end by 1 base, with 15 bases between. The CDR3 loop is CAWSVGVASSQETQYF. CDR3 coding DNA: TGTGCCTGGAGTGTTGGGGTAGCTAGCAGCCAAGAGACCCAGTACTTC.

This sequence joins TRBV28 and TRBJ1-5, with D unresolved. This CDR3 contains 9 residues. V shed 6 bases and J shed 10 bases, with 4 bases lying between them. Germline lookup yields CDR1 MDHEN and CDR2 SYDVKM. The CDR3 bases are TGTGCCAGCAGCCATCCCCAGCATTTT. As protein: CASSHPQHF.

The rearrangement joins TRBV5-6 to TRBJ1-5; possibly TRBD1 for D (5 bases). V was trimmed by 5 bases and J by 4 bases, leaving 10 bases between them. The CDR3 has 13 residues. Germline CDR1 and CDR2: SGHDT and YYEEEE. The CDR3 sequence: CASSLQGNQPQHF. The DNA of the CDR3 is TGTGCCAGCAGTTTGCAGGGAAATCAGCCCCAGCATTTT.

The CDR3 DNA sequence: TGCAGTACCCTCGCGGGACTAGCGGGAAGGGTGTCCTACGAGCAGTACTTC. Translating gives CSTLAGLAGRVSYEQYF. The chain is built from TRBV20-1 and TRBJ2-7, with 13 nucleotides matching TRBD2. Germline V gives CDR1 DFQATT, CDR2 SNEGSKA (reference sequence). The CDR3 has 17 residues. V lost 8 bases, J lost 1 base, and 14 bases stayed unmatched.

V gene TRBV28 combines with J gene TRBJ2-1; 9 nucleotides line up with TRBD2. The junction had 5 bases not matched to a gene; V was cut back by 5 bases and J by 3 bases. Germline CDR1 reads MDHEN; CDR2 reads SYDVKM. The CDR3 contains 15 residues. CDR3 bases: TGTGCCAGCAGTATTAGCGGGAGTTACTACAATGAGCAGTTCTTC. This gives the protein CASSISGSYYNEQFF.

The chain is built from TRBV20-1 and TRBJ2-2; D possibly uses TRBD1 or TRBD2 (5 bases each). Germline-derived CDR1 and CDR2 are DFQATT and SNEGSKA (reference sequence). The CDR3 covers 14 residues. V was clipped by 6 bases and J by 3 bases, with 14 bases between them. CDR3 nucleotide sequence: TGCAGTGCGGGCCCGGGACGGTACACCGGGGAGCTGTTTTTT. It specifies CSAGPGRYTGELFF.

V is TRBV29-1 and J is TRBJ2-1; TRBD2 is a possible D gene (6 bases). Germline CDR1 SQVTM, CDR2 ANQGSEA. This CDR3 spans 11 amino acids. The V gene lost 4 bases and the J gene lost 9 bases, with 10 bases spanning the gap. The CDR3 is CSVGSSGEQFF. For the CDR3, the DNA is TGCAGCGTTGGGAGTAGCGGTGAGCAGTTCTTC.